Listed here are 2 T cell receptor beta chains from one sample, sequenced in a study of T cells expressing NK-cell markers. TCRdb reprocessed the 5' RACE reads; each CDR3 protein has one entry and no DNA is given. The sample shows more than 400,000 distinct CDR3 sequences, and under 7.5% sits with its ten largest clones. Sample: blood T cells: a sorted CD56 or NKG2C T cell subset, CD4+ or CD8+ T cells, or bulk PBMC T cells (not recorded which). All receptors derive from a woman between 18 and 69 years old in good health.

The CDR3 reads CASSLQGAVNTEAFF. The chain couples TRBV7-3 to TRBJ1-1; TCRdb lists TRBD1, though no DNA is available to test this call. CDR1 and CDR2 (germline): SGHTA, FQGTGA. The CDR3 extends over 15 amino acids.

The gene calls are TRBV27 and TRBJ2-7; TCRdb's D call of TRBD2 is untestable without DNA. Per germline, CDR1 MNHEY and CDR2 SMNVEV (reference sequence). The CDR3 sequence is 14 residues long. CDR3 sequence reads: CASSLIGPFYEQYF.